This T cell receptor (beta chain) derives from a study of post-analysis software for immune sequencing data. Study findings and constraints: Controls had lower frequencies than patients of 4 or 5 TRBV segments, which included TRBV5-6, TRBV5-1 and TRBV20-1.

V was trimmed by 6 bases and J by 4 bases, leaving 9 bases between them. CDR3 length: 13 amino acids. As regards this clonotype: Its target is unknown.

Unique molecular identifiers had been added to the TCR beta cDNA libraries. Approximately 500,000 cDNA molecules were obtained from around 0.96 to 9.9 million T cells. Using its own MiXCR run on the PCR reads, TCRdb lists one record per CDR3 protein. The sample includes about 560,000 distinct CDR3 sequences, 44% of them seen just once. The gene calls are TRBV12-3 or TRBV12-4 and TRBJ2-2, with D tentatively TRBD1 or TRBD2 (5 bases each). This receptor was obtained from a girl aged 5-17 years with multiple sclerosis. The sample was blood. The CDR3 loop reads CASSGTPTGELFF. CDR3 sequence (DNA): TGTGCCAGCAGCGGGACCCCCACCGGGGAGCTGTTTTTT.